This T cell receptor (beta chain) was obtained from a study of identical twins. Trimming shortened V by 6 bases and J by 6 bases, and 14 bases separated the two germline ends. The CDR3 is 13 residues long. There are many counts of this clonotype. TCRdb fed the 5' RACE reads into MiXCR, producing one record per CDR3 protein. This sample has about 220,000 distinct CDR3 sequences, with around 6.9% found just once. The same data also went into a second study, on yellow fever vaccine responses in identical twins.

The sample taken for sequencing was memory (CD45RO+) T cells sorted from blood. V and J are TRBV12-3 or TRBV12-4 and TRBJ1-1; D gene ambiguous. The clonotype originates from a woman aged 18-29 years in good health. The CDR3 loop reads CASSPHREAEAFF. CDR3 sequence (DNA): TGTGCCAGCAGCCCTCATAGGGAAGCTGAAGCTTTCTTT.